This T cell receptor (beta chain) is drawn from a study of shared T cell receptors in the human thymus. This CDR3 has 18 amino acids. CDR1 MNHEY and CDR2 SMNVEV come from the germline V gene (reference sequence). Trimming pared 4 bases from V and 6 bases from J, leaving 25 bases between. This clone has a single count. TCRdb's copy holds only in-frame clones and misses some; the assay was immunoSEQ multiplex PCR. This sample has hundreds of thousands of clones, with about 87% found just once. Separately, the same data were catalogued under a study of human thymus T cells. That publication notes: The donors were infants in Finland with congenital heart defects, otherwise immunologically healthy. During corrective heart surgery, resections were taken, and the thymus tissue came from them. V and J genes seemed to be used with bias in thymic and blood repertoires. Among unrelated individuals, related research reported thymic repertoires that overlapped highly.

This TCR came from a boy younger than two with a congenital heart defect. Input material: thymocytes. V gene TRBV27 combines with J gene TRBJ2-1; a possible D gene is TRBD2 (6 bases). This chain's CDR3 is CASSSYFPKISGGNEQFF. The CDR3 DNA is TGTGCCAGCAGTTCATATTTCCCCAAGATATCCGGGGGCAATGAGCAGTTCTTC.